This TCR beta chain was recorded in a study of blood T cell repertoires in COVID-19. Study details: There were acute and convalescent COVID-19 samples, and they came from the United States, Italy and Spain. Nucleic acid was either cDNA or gDNA, and it came from T cells, B-cell-depleted T cells, or PBMCs.

Germline V lookup: CDR1 MNHEY, CDR2 SVGAGI. The V gene lost 2 bases and the J gene lost 8 bases, with 10 bases spanning the gap. This CDR3 is built from 14 residues. In the source study's methods: By means of reference gene primer amplification, nucleated cell counts were estimated. The repertoire was sequenced with immunoSEQ multiplex PCR; TCRdb's copy has only in-frame clones and lacks some. The DNA was the basis for D and trimming; V, J and clone size are from that table. The sample records hundreds of thousands of clones, 75% to 90% being singletons. The genes are TRBV6-5 and TRBJ1-6; D is possibly TRBD1 (5 bases). Sequenced sample: peripheral blood. This receptor was identified in a man in his forties with acute or convalescent COVID-19. The CDR3 spells CASSYSRRDSPLHF. DNA for the CDR3: TGTGCCAGCAGTTACAGCCGCAGGGATTCACCCCTCCACTTT.